The present entry profiles one T cell receptor (beta chain) with its context. This record belongs to a study of blood T cell repertoires in COVID-19. Repertoires were generated with immunoSEQ multiplex PCR, while TCRdb's copy carries only in-frame clones and drops some. This sample has about 140,000 clones, with roughly 84% found just once. Germline V lookup: CDR1 SGHNT, CDR2 YYREEE (reference sequence). CDR3 length: 14 amino acids. The ends were cut back, 4 bases at V and 5 bases at J, with 15 bases in the middle. Sample: peripheral blood. V usage is TRBV5-4 and J usage is TRBJ2-5, with D perhaps TRBD2 (6 bases). This TCR was sampled from a man aged 60 to 75 with active or convalescent COVID-19. CDR3 nucleotides: TGTGCCAGCAGCCCAGTTGGTGGGGGGGAGACCCAGTACTTC. It codes for CASSPVGGGETQYF.